This T cell receptor beta chain was recorded in a study of CD8+CD57+ T cells in acquired aplastic anemia. For this clonotype: This clone may be a read error of a much larger clone one base away.

CDR3 size: 16 residues. CDR1 is SGHVS and CDR2 is FQNEAQ in the germline V gene. The template for TCR beta VDJ and CDR3 sequence profiling was genomic DNA. TCRdb analysed the reads with MiXCR anew, one entry per CDR3 protein. Here the sample spans under 200,000 distinct CDR3 sequences, about 48% being singletons. This clonotype originated in a human donor in good health. The sequencing input was sorted CD4+, CD8+, or CD8+CD57+ T cells (not recorded which) from PBMCs. V usage is TRBV7-8 and J usage is TRBJ1-2, with 8 bases fitting TRBD1. CDR3 residues: CASSLNLDRGPGGYIF. CDR3 nucleotide sequence: TGTGCCAGCAGCCTAAACCTCGACAGGGGACCTGGGGGCTACATCTTC. Full variable domain (remainder filled in from reference TRBV7-8 and TRBJ1-2): GAGVSQSPRYKVAKRGQDVALRCDPISGHVSLFWYQQALGQGPEFLTYFQNEAQLDKSGLPSDRFFAERPEGSVSTLKIQRTQQEDSAVYLCASSLNLDRGPGGYIFGSGTRLTVV.